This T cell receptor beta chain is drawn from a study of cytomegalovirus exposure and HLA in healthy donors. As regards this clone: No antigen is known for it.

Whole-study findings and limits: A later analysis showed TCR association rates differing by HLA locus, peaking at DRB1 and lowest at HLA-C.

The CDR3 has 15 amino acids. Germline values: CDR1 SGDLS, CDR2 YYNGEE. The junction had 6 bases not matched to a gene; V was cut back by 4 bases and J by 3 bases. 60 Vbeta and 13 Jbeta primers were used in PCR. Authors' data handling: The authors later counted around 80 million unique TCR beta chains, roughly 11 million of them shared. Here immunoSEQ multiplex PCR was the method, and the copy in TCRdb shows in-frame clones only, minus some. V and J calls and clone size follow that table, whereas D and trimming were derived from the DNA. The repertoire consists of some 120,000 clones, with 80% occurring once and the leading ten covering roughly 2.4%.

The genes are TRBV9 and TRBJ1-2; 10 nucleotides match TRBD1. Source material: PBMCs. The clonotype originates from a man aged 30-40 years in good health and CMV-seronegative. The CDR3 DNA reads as TGTGCCAGCAGCCCCTCGGGACAGGGGTACTATGGCTACACCTTC. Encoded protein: CASSPSGQGYYGYTF.